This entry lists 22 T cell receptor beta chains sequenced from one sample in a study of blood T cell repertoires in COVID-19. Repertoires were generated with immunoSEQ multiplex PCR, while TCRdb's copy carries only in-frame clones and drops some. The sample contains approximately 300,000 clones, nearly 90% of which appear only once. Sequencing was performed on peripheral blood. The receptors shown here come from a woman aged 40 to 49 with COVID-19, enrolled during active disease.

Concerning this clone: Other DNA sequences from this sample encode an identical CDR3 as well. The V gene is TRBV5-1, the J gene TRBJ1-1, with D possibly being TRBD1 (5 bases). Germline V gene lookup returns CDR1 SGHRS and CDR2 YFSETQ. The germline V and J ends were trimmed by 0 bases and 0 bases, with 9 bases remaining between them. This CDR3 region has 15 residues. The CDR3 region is CASSLEAGLNTEAFF. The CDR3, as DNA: TGCGCCAGCAGCTTGGAAGCAGGGCTGAACACTGAAGCTTTCTTT.

CDR3 amino acids: CASSELDLQFF. The CDR3 DNA follows: TGCGCCAGCAGTGAACTAGATTTGCAGTTCTTC. The V gene is TRBV10-2, the J gene TRBJ2-1, with D perhaps matching TRBD2 (5 bases). V lost 3 bases and J lost 12, with 9 bases in between. This CDR3 spans 11 amino acids. Per germline, CDR1 WSHSY and CDR2 SAAADI.

CDR3 bases: TGCGCCAGCAGCCAAATGGGGCGGCAGAGTAACACTGAAGCTTTCTTT. Amino acid sequence: CASSQMGRQSNTEAFF. This chain uses TRBV4-1 with TRBJ1-1; tentative D call: TRBD1 (5 bases). Trimming stripped 2 bases from V and 2 bases from J, with 15 bases between. This CDR3 is built from 16 residues. Germline-derived CDR1 and CDR2 are MGHRA and YSYEKL.

The CDR3 bases are TGTGCCAGCAGTTTAGTGCCAGACTATGGCTACACCTTC. Translated, it gives CASSLVPDYGYTF. The gene calls are TRBV27 and TRBJ1-2; no definite D call. The CDR3 has 13 residues. Germline CDR1 MNHEY, CDR2 SMNVEV (reference sequence). V was clipped by 2 bases and J by 3 bases, with 7 bases between them.

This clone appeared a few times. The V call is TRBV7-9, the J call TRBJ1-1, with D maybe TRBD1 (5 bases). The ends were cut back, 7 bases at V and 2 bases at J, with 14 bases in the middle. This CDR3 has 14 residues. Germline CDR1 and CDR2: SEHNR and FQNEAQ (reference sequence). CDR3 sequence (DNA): TGTGCCAGCACGGGGCCAGCAATTAACACTGAAGCTTTCTTT. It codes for CASTGPAINTEAFF.

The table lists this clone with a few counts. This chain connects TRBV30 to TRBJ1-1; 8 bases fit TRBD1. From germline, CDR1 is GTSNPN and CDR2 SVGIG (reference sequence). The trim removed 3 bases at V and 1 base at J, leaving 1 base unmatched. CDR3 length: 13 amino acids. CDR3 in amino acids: CAWRGTGNTEAFF. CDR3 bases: TGTGCCTGGAGAGGGACAGGGAACACTGAAGCTTTCTTT.

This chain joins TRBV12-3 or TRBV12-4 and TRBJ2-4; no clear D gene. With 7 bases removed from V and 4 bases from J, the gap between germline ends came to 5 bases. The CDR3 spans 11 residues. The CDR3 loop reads CASTSKNIQYF. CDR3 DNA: TGTGCCAGCACCAGTAAAAACATTCAGTACTTC.

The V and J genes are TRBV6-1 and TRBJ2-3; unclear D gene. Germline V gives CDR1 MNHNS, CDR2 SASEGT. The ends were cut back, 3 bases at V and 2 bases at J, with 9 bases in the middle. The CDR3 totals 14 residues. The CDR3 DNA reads TGTGCCAGCAGTGACACACAGTTCACAGATACGCAGTATTTT. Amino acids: CASSDTQFTDTQYF.

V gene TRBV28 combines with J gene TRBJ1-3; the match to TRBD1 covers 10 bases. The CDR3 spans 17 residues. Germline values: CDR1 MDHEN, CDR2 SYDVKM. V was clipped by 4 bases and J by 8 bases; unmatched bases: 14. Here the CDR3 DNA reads TGTGCCAGCAGTTCCCTCGGGACAGGGGCGCGGAAGGACACCATATATTTT. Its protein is CASSSLGTGARKDTIYF.

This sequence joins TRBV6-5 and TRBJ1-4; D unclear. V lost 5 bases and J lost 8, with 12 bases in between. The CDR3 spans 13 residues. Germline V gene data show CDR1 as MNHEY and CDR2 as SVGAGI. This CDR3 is CASSRGRVEKLFF. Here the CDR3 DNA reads TGTGCCAGCAGTCGAGGTCGGGTGGAAAAACTGTTTTTT.

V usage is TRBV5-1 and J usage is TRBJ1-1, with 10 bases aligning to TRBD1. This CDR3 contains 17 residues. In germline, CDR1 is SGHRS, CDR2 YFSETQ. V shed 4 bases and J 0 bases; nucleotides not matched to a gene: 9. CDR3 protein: CASSPVPGQGLNTEAFF. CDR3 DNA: TGCGCCAGCAGCCCAGTCCCGGGACAGGGGTTGAACACTGAAGCTTTCTTT. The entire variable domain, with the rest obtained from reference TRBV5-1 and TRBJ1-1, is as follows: KAGVTQTPRYLIKTRGQQVTLSCSPISGHRSVSWYQQTPGQGLQFLFEYFSETQRNKGNFPGRFSGRQFSNSRSEMNVSTLELGDSALYLCASSPVPGQGLNTEAFFGQGTRLTVV.

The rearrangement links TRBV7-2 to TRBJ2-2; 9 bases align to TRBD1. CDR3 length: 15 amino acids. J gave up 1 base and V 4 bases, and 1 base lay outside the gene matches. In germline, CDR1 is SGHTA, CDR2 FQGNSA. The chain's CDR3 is CASSWGQGNTGELFF. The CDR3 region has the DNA TGTGCCAGCAGCTGGGGACAGGGGAACACCGGGGAGCTGTTTTTT.

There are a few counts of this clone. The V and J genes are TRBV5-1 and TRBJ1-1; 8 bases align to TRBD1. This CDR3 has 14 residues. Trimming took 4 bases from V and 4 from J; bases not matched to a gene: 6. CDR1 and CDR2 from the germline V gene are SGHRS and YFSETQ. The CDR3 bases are TGCGCCAGCAGCCCGACAACAGGGGGCACTGAAGCTTTCTTT. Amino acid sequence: CASSPTTGGTEAFF.

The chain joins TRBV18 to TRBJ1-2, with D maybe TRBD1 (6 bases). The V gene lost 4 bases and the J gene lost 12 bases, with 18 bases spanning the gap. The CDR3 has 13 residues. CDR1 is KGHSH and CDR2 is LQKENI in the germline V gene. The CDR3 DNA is TGTGCCAGCTCACTTGGCCTCGAACAGGGAGACACCTTC. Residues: CASSLGLEQGDTF.

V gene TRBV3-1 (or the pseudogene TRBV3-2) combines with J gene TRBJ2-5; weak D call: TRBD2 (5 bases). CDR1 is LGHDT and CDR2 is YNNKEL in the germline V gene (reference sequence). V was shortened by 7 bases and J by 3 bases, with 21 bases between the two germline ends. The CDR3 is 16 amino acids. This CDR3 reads CASTRTLAIGKETQYF. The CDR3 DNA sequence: TGTGCCAGCACCCGGACCCTCGCCATCGGGAAAGAGACCCAGTACTTC.

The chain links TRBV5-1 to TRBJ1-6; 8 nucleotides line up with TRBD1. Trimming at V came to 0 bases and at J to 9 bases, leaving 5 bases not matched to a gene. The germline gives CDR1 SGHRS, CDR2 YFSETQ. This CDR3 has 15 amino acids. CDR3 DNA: TGCGCCAGCAGCTTGGCCGTACAGGGGGGTTCACCCCTCCACTTT. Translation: CASSLAVQGGSPLHF.

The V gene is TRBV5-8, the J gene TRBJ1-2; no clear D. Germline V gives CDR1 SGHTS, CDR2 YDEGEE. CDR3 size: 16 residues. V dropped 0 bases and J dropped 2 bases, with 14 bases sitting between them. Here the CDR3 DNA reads TGTGCCAGCAGCTTGGACAGCTATCCCGGAAACTATGGCTACACCTTC. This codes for CASSLDSYPGNYGYTF.

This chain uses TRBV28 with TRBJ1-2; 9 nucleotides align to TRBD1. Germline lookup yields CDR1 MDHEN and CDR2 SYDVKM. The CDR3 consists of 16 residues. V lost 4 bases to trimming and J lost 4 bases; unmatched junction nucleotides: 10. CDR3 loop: CASSSLRTGAAYGYTF. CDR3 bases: TGTGCCAGCAGTTCCCTCCGGACAGGGGCGGCCTATGGCTACACCTTC.

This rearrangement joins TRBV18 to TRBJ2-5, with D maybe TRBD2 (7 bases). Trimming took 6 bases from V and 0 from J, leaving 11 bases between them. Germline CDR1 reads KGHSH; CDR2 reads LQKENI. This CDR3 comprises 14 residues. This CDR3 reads CASSEGGDQETQYF. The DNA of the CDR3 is TGTGCCAGCTCCGAAGGGGGGGACCAAGAGACCCAGTACTTC.

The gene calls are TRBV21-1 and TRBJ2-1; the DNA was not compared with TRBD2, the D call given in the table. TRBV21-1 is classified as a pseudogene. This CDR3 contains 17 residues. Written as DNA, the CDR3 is TGTGCCAGCAGCAAATCATTTTCGGGGGAGGCAAATAATGAGCAGTTCTTC. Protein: CASSKSFSGEANNEQFF.

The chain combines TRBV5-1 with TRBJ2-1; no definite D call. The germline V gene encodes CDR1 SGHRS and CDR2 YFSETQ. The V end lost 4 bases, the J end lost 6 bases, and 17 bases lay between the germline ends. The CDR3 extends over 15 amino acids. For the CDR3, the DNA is TGCGCCAGCAGCCCTCGACATACCGGCGCCAATGAGCAGTTCTTC. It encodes CASSPRHTGANEQFF.

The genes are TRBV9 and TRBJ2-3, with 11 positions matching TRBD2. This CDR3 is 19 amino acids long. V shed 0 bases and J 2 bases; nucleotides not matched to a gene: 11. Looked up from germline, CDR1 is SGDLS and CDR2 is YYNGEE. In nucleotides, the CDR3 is TGTGCCAGCAGCGTAGTAAGTCTAGCGGGAGGAACTACCACAGATACGCAGTATTTT. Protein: CASSVVSLAGGTTTDTQYF.